A single sample gave rise to the 20 T cell receptor beta chains below, sequenced in a study of cytomegalovirus exposure and HLA in healthy donors. With 60 Vbeta and 13 Jbeta primers, the PCR was carried out. Sequenced by immunoSEQ multiplex PCR; TCRdb stores in-frame clones only, minus some. The sample is made up of roughly 62,000 clones, and the top ten hold 3.5% to 4% of it. Sequences were obtained from PBMCs. The source is a male donor in good health and CMV-seronegative.

The rearrangement joins TRBV29-1 to TRBJ1-2, with a tentative D call TRBD1 (6 bases). The germline gives CDR1 SQVTM, CDR2 ANQGSEA. The germline V and J ends were trimmed by 5 bases and 2 bases, with 9 bases remaining between them. This CDR3 region has 12 residues. CDR3 in amino acids: CSVTGMNYGYTF. The CDR3 DNA follows: TGCAGCGTTACAGGGATGAACTATGGCTACACCTTC.

The chain is built from TRBV27 and TRBJ1-2; TRBD1 agrees at 8 bases. V was clipped by 5 bases and J by 4 bases; unmatched bases: 9. The CDR3 has 15 residues. CDR1 is MNHEY and CDR2 is SMNVEV in the germline V gene (reference sequence). This CDR3 is CASSPRTGRGYGYTF. The CDR3 DNA follows: TGTGCCAGCAGTCCTCGGACAGGGAGGGGCTATGGCTACACCTTC.

V usage is TRBV29-1 and J usage is TRBJ1-1; 7 nucleotides agree with TRBD1. V trimming: 4 bases; J trimming: 3 bases; junction bases outside the gene matches: 11. The CDR3 loop spans 15 amino acids. From germline, CDR1 is SQVTM and CDR2 ANQGSEA. CDR3 bases: TGCAGCGTTGGGTTGGCAGGGGGAATGGACACTGAAGCTTTCTTT. The encoded protein is CSVGLAGGMDTEAFF. The entire variable domain, with the rest obtained from reference TRBV29-1 and TRBJ1-1, is as follows: SAVISQKPSRDICQRGTSLTIQCQVDSQVTMMFWYRQQPGQSLTLIATANQGSEATYESGFVIDKFPISRPNLTFSTLTVSNMSPEDSSIYLCSVGLAGGMDTEAFFGQGTRLTVV.

CDR3 nucleotides: TGTGCCAGCAGTGCGGTGCTAGCGGGGGTCACAGATACGCAGTATTTT. Translating gives CASSAVLAGVTDTQYF. This chain connects TRBV7-8 to TRBJ2-3; 10 bases line up with TRBD2. The CDR3 consists of 16 residues. The trim removed 6 bases at V and 2 bases at J, leaving 8 bases unmatched. CDR1 is SGHVS and CDR2 is FQNEAQ in the germline V gene.

A remark on this clone: A junction boundary mismatches the germline segment, possibly from a read error. This sequence joins TRBV7-9 and TRBJ2-5; 9 bases are a match to TRBD1. Germline loops: CDR1 SEHNR, CDR2 FQNEAQ (reference sequence). This CDR3 has 15 amino acids. CDR3: CASSPGQGASENQYF. In DNA, the CDR3 is TGTGCCAGCAGCCCGGGACAGGGTGCTTCGGAGAACCAGTACTTC.

The rearrangement links TRBV28 to TRBJ2-7, with 9 bases lining up with TRBD2. Trimming at V came to 7 bases and at J to 1 base, leaving 5 bases not matched to a gene. There are 14 residues in the CDR3. Germline V gene sequence: CDR1 MDHEN, CDR2 SYDVKM. The CDR3 region has the DNA TGTGCCAGCACCCTTCTAGCGGGGTCCTACGAGCAGTACTTC. Translating gives CASTLLAGSYEQYF.

The chain employs TRBV7-2 and TRBJ2-1; TRBD1 aligns across 8 bases. The CDR3 spans 14 residues. V was clipped by 5 bases and J by 12 bases; unmatched bases: 12. Germline values: CDR1 SGHTA, CDR2 FQGNSA. The chain's CDR3 is CASSVGTGQKGQFF. DNA for the CDR3: TGTGCCAGCAGCGTCGGGACAGGTCAAAAGGGGCAGTTCTTC.

The V gene is TRBV10-3, the J gene TRBJ2-5, with 8 bases fitting TRBD2. V trimming: 8 bases; J trimming: 2 bases; junction bases outside the gene matches: 1. Germline V gene lookup returns CDR1 ENHRY and CDR2 SYGVKD. The CDR3 is made up of 12 amino acids. DNA for the CDR3: TGTGCCATCTCTAGCGGGCAAGAGACCCAGTACTTC. Translating gives CAISSGQETQYF.

CDR3 coding DNA: TGTGCCAGCAGTGCCCGACTAGCGGGGGCTGAGACCCAGTACTTC. It codes for CASSARLAGAETQYF. J is TRBJ2-5 and V is TRBV2; 12 nucleotides align to TRBD2. This CDR3 region has 15 residues. V shed 4 bases, J shed 5 bases, and the junction held 5 bases outside the gene matches. The V gene's germline CDR1 is SNHLY and CDR2 FYNNEI.

The chain links TRBV11-2 to TRBJ2-3, with TRBD2 matching 9 bases. The junction had 8 bases not matched to a gene; V was cut back by 1 base and J by 9 bases. Germline V gives CDR1 SGHAT, CDR2 FQNNGV. The CDR3 is 15 residues long. The CDR3 nucleotides read TGTGCCAGCAGCTTAGGAGGCCTAGCGGGGAAGACGCAGTATTTT. Translation: CASSLGGLAGKTQYF.

The rearrangement links TRBV4-2 to TRBJ1-2, with TRBD1 matching over 10 bases. With V trimmed by 4 bases and J by 3 bases, 5 bases remained unmatched. Per the germline V gene, CDR1 is LGHNA and CDR2 is YNFKEQ. This CDR3 spans 15 amino acids. The CDR3 DNA reads TGTGCCAGCAGCCTGGACAGGGGGTTAGACTATGGCTACACCTTC. Translation gives CASSLDRGLDYGYTF.

The CDR3 bases are TGTGCCAGCAGTTTAAACCCCCTGGTAGCGGGGGGCAGGGGGGAGCTGTTTTTT. Protein product: CASSLNPLVAGGRGELFF. The genes are TRBV27 and TRBJ2-2; TRBD2 matches at 10 bases. V lost 2 bases, J lost 8 bases, and 14 bases stayed unmatched. This CDR3 is 18 amino acids long. Germline V gives CDR1 MNHEY, CDR2 SMNVEV (reference sequence).

The chain has TRBV28 and TRBJ1-1; D perhaps matches TRBD1 (5 bases). The V end was cut by 6 bases, the J end by 1 base, with 15 bases between. Germline values: CDR1 MDHEN, CDR2 SYDVKM. The CDR3 extends over 15 amino acids. The CDR3 loop is CASRFRDLGNTEAFF. CDR3 coding DNA: TGTGCCAGCAGATTCCGGGACTTGGGGAACACTGAAGCTTTCTTT.

This chain links TRBV30 with TRBJ2-3; perhaps TRBD1 as D (6 bases). The CDR3 runs to 14 residues. The germline gives CDR1 GTSNPN, CDR2 SVGIG (reference sequence). Deletions cut 5 bases from V and 1 base from J, with 13 bases between. CDR3 coding DNA: TGTGCCTGGTCCAGGGGTTCTGGCACAGATACGCAGTATTTT. It yields the protein CAWSRGSGTDTQYF.

The J gene is TRBJ2-3, the V gene TRBV11-2; D gene uncertain. Germline V gene lookup returns CDR1 SGHAT and CDR2 FQNNGV. This CDR3 is built from 15 residues. The ends were cut back, 2 bases at V and 0 bases at J, with 9 bases in the middle. The CDR3 region is CASSLTVASTDTQYF. CDR3 sequence (DNA): TGTGCCAGCAGCTTAACGGTAGCAAGCACAGATACGCAGTATTTT.

The chain carries TRBV5-4 and TRBJ1-6; possibly TRBD1 for D (6 bases). This CDR3 is 15 amino acids long. With 1 base removed from V and 10 bases from J, the gap between germline ends came to 15 bases. Germline assignment: CDR1 SGHNT and CDR2 YYREEE (reference sequence). The CDR3 spells CASSLSGTRKSPLHF. The CDR3 region has the DNA TGTGCCAGCAGCTTGTCCGGGACAAGGAAGTCACCCCTCCACTTT.

This rearrangement joins TRBV11-2 to TRBJ2-7; TRBD1 is a possible D gene (6 bases). Per the germline V gene, CDR1 is SGHAT and CDR2 is FQNNGV. V was clipped by 5 bases and J by 0 bases, with 11 bases between them. The CDR3 has 14 amino acids. CDR3 residues: CASSPNRASYEQYF. CDR3 bases: TGTGCCAGCAGCCCCAACAGGGCCTCCTACGAGCAGTACTTC.

For the CDR3, the DNA is TGTGCCAGCAGTGAGCGGACTCAGAGGTACTACGAGCAGTACTTC. This translates into CASSERTQRYYEQYF. This chain connects TRBV6-1 to TRBJ2-7; TRBD2 is a possible D gene (5 bases). Trimming shortened V by 3 bases and J by 3 bases, and 15 bases separated the two germline ends. Germline assignment: CDR1 MNHNS and CDR2 SASEGT. The CDR3 covers 15 residues.

The chain couples TRBV18 to TRBJ1-5; the D is unclear. V lost 2 bases, J lost 5 bases, and 7 bases lay in between. Per the germline V gene, CDR1 is KGHSH and CDR2 is LQKENI. This CDR3 is 13 amino acids long. CDR3 nucleotide sequence: TGTGCCAGCTCACCAGGGAGAGATCAGCCCCAGCATTTT. It specifies CASSPGRDQPQHF.

The chain carries TRBV5-1 and TRBJ2-7; D not resolved. The V end lost 4 bases, the J end lost 2 bases, and 13 bases lay between the germline ends. This CDR3 spans 14 amino acids. CDR1 SGHRS and CDR2 YFSETQ come from the germline V gene. DNA of the CDR3: TGCGCCAGCAGCGGTGGTAGCCCCGCCTACGAGCAGTACTTC. Residues: CASSGGSPAYEQYF. The full variable domain, in which reference TRBV5-1 and TRBJ2-7 provide the parts outside the CDR3, is KAGVTQTPRYLIKTRGQQVTLSCSPISGHRSVSWYQQTPGQGLQFLFEYFSETQRNKGNFPGRFSGRQFSNSRSEMNVSTLELGDSALYLCASSGGSPAYEQYFGPGTRLTVT.